The clone carrying this T cell receptor beta chain was recorded at least ten times. Its antigen is not identified. This sample is part of a study of response to subunit inactivated influenza vaccine. General study findings and limits: The authors offered the suggestion that each seasonal influenza vaccination recruits few new T cells.

TCRdb used MiXCR to reprocess the RT-PCR reads, holding one entry per CDR3 protein. Of roughly 170,000 distinct CDR3 sequences in the sample, about 9% are singletons; the top ten hold under 13%. This CDR3 is 18 amino acids long. Trimming at V came to 5 bases and at J to 0 bases, leaving 15 bases not matched to a gene. CDR1 is SGHAT and CDR2 is FQDESV in the germline V gene (reference sequence). This sequence originates from a man aged 45-65 years who received an inactivated influenza vaccine. The gene calls are TRBV11-1 and TRBJ2-5; TRBD2 agrees at 7 bases. The sample here was non-naive T cells sorted from PBMCs, taken on the day of vaccination. CDR3 in DNA: TGTGCCAGCAGCCCGACTTCCCTAGTGCGGGGGTACCAAGAGACCCAGTACTTC. Protein product: CASSPTSLVRGYQETQYF.